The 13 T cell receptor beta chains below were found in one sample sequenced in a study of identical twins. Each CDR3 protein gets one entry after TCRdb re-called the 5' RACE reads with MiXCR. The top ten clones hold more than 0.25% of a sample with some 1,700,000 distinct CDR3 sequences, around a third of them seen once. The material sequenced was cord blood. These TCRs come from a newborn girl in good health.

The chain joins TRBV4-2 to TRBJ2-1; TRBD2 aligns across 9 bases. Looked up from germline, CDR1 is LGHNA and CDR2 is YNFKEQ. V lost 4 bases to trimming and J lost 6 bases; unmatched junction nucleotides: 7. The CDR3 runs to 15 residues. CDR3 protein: CASSLSGRFSNEQFF. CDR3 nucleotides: TGTGCCAGCAGCCTTAGCGGGAGATTCTCCAATGAGCAGTTCTTC.

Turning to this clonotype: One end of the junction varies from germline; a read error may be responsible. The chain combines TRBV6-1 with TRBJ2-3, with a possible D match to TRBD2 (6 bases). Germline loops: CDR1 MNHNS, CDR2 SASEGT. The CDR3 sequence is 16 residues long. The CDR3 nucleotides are TGTGCCAGCAGTGAAAGTCCGGGAGTGGGCACAGGTACGCAGTATTTT. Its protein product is CASSESPGVGTGTQYF.

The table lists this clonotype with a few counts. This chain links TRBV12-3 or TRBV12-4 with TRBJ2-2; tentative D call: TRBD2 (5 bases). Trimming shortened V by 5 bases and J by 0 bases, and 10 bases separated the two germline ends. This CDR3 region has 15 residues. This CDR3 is CASSAILANTGELFF. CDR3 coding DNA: TGTGCCAGCAGTGCGATACTAGCGAACACCGGGGAGCTGTTTTTT.

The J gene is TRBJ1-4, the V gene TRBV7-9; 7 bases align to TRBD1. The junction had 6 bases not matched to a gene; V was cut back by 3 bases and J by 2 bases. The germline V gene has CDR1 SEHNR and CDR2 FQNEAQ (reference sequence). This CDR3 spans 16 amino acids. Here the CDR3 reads CASSLEGTVTNEKLFF. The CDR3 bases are TGTGCCAGCAGCTTGGAGGGGACAGTCACTAATGAAAAACTGTTTTTT. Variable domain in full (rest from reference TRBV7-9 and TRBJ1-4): DTGVSQNPRHKITKRGQNVTFRCDPISEHNRLYWYRQTLGQGPEFLTYFQNEAQLEKSRLLSDRFSAERPKGSFSTLEIQRTEQGDSAMYLCASSLEGTVTNEKLFFGSGTQLSVL.

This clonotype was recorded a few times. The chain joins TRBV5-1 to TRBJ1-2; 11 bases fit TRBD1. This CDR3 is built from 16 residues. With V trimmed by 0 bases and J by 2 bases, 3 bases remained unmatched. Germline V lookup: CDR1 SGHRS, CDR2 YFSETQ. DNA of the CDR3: TGCGCCAGCAGCTTGGGATGGACAGGGGGCAACTATGGCTACACCTTC. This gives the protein CASSLGWTGGNYGYTF.

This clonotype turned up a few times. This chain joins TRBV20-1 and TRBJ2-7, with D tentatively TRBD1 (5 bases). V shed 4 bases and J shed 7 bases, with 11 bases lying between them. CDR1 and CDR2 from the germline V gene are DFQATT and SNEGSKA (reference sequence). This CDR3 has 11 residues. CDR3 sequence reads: CSATPREEQYF. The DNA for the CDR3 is TGCAGTGCTACTCCCAGGGAAGAGCAGTACTTC.

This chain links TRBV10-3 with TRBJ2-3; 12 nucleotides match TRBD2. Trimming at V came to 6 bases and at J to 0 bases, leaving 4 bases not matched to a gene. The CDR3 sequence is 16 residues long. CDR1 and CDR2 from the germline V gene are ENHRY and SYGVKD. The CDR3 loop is CAIRPSGRGSTDTQYF. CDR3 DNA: TGTGCCATCAGGCCTAGCGGGAGGGGGAGCACAGATACGCAGTATTTT.

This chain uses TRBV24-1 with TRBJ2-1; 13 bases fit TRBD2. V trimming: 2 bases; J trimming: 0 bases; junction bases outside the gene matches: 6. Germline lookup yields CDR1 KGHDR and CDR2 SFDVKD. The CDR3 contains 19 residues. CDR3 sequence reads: CATSDWTGTSGNSYNEQFF. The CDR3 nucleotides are TGTGCCACCAGTGATTGGACAGGGACTAGCGGGAACTCCTACAATGAGCAGTTCTTC.

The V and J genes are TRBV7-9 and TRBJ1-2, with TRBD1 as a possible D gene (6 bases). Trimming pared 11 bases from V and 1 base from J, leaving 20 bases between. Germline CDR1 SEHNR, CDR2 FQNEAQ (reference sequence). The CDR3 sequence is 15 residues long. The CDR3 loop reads CASAGGRGGNYGYTF. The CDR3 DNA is TGTGCCTCGGCCGGGGGCAGGGGAGGTAACTATGGCTACACCTTC. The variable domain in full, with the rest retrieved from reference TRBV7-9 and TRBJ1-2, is DTGVSQNPRHKITKRGQNVTFRCDPISEHNRLYWYRQTLGQGPEFLTYFQNEAQLEKSRLLSDRFSAERPKGSFSTLEIQRTEQGDSAMYLCASAGGRGGNYGYTFGSGTRLTVV.

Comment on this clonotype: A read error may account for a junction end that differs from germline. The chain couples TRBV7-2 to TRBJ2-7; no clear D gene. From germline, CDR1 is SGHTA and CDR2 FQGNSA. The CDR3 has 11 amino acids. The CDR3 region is CVSSLTSEQYF. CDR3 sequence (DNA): TGTGTCAGCAGTCTAACCTCCGAGCAGTACTTC.

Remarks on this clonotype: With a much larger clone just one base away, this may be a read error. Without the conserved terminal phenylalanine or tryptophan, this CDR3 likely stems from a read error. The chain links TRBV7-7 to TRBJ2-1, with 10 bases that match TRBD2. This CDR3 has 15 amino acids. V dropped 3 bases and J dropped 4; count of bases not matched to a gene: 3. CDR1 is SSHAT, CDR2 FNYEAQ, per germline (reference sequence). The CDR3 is CASSFSGGPYNEQFL. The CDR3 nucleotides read TGTGCCAGCAGCTTTAGCGGGGGGCCGTACAATGAGCAGTTCTTA.

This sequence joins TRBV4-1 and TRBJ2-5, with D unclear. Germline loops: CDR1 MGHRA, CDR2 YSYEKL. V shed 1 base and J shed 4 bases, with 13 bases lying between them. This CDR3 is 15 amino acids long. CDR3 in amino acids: CASSQGLTSPETQYF. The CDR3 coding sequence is TGCGCCAGCAGCCAAGGGCTAACAAGCCCAGAGACCCAGTACTTC.

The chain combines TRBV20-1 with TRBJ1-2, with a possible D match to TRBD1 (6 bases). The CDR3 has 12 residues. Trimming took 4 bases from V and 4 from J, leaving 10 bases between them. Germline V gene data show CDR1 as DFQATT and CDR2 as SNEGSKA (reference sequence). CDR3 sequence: CSATGTIYGYTF. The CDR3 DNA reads TGCAGTGCTACCGGGACAATCTATGGCTACACCTTC.